This T cell receptor (beta chain) was obtained from a study of cytomegalovirus exposure and HLA in healthy donors. Germline loops: CDR1 LNHNV, CDR2 YYDKDF (reference sequence). The CDR3 has 13 residues. The PCR had 60 Vbeta and 13 Jbeta primers. The repertoire was sequenced with immunoSEQ multiplex PCR; TCRdb's copy has only in-frame clones and lacks some. The sample carries some 86,000 clones, 79% recorded once. The count of this clone is one. The junction differs from germline at one of its ends, possibly a read error. The sequenced sample consisted of PBMCs. The source of this sequence is a woman between 40 and 50 years old in good health and CMV-seropositive. The chain combines TRBV15 with TRBJ1-2; 8 bases are a match to TRBD1. CDR3 sequence (DNA): TGTGCCACCAGCCAGGGGGCGTCTTATGGCCACACCTTC. Translation gives CATSQGASYGHTF.